The 5 T cell receptor beta chains reported below all come from one sample, sequenced in a study of Tregs in tolerant kidney transplant recipients. The protocol was immunoSEQ multiplex PCR, while the TCRdb copy is restricted to in-frame clones and leaves out a portion. The data hold more than 12,000 clones, with 80% observed a single time. The sample consisted of Tregs from blood, taken before the transplant. These receptors all stem from a human donor who received a combined kidney and bone marrow transplant.

CDR3 loop: CASSDGQGIATEAFF. The CDR3 coding sequence is TGTGCCAGCAGTGATGGACAGGGGATCGCCACTGAAGCTTTCTTT. This chain joins TRBV6-1 and TRBJ1-1, with 9 positions matching TRBD1. CDR1 and CDR2 from the germline V gene are MNHNS and SASEGT. The V gene end was trimmed by 3 bases and the J gene end by 4 bases; junction bases not matched to a gene: 6. This CDR3 region has 15 residues.

The chain recombines TRBV2 with TRBJ2-5, with 7 bases lining up with TRBD2. V trimming: 6 bases; J trimming: 4 bases; junction bases outside the gene matches: 8. Germline V CDR1 and CDR2: SNHLY, FYNNEI. The CDR3 extends over 14 amino acids. The chain's CDR3 is CASSPRGVGETQYF. The CDR3 bases are TGTGCCAGCAGCCCCCGGGGGGTTGGAGAGACCCAGTACTTC.

The chain is built from TRBV29-1 and TRBJ2-7; possible D gene TRBD1, 6 bases. Trimming pared 5 bases from V and 1 base from J, leaving 24 bases between. Germline lookup yields CDR1 SQVTM and CDR2 ANQGSEA. The CDR3 consists of 17 residues. CDR3 region: CSVSKTQTGWNSYEQYF. CDR3 DNA: TGCAGCGTTTCTAAAACCCAAACAGGGTGGAATTCCTACGAGCAGTACTTC.

The chain is built from TRBV28 and TRBJ2-1; D gene unclear. The CDR3 length is 13 residues. The V end lost 3 bases, the J end lost 9 bases, and 12 bases lay between the germline ends. CDR1 MDHEN and CDR2 SYDVKM come from the germline V gene. CDR3 nucleotide sequence: TGTGCCAGCAGTTTTAAGATACATCGTGAGCAGTTCTTC. This gives the protein CASSFKIHREQFF. Based on the CDR3 plus reference TRBV28 and TRBJ2-1, the full variable domain is DVKVTQSSRYLVKRTGEKVFLECVQDMDHENMFWYRQDPGLGLRLIYFSYDVKMKEKGDIPEGYSVSREKKERFSLILESASTNQTSMYLCASSFKIHREQFFGPGTRLTVL.

The chain is built from TRBV7-8 and TRBJ2-7, with TRBD1 identical over 11 bases. This CDR3 is 15 amino acids long. Looked up from germline, CDR1 is SGHVS and CDR2 is FQNEAQ. The J segment lost 2 bases and the V segment lost 1 base, leaving 1 base of the junction unmatched. CDR3 DNA sequence: TGTGCCAGCAGCTTAGTGGGACAGGGGGCCTACGAGCAGTACTTC. It translates to CASSLVGQGAYEQYF.